This T cell receptor (beta chain) was found in a study of blood T cells in healthy people across ages. Study-wide results and limits: Diversity figures derived from one million T cells were judged to underestimate the true value. Among long-lived donors, naive CD4+ cells were more numerous and diversity higher than in aged donors.

Together with a sample-barcoded 5' primer, a J-beta primer mix was included in a second PCR lasting about 6 to 11 cycles. Via MiXCR, TCRdb re-called the 5' RACE reads, giving one row per CDR3 protein. The repertoire holds under 1,000,000 distinct CDR3 sequences, with roughly 35% as singletons. This clonotype was seen repeatedly, ten times or more. Its antigen remains unknown. Sample donors were healthy Caucasian individuals that came from Russia, aged roughly 6 to 100. Investigators took 8 to 10 milliliters of peripheral blood from every donor. Deletions cut 0 bases from V and 2 bases from J, with 10 bases between. The germline V gene has CDR1 SGHRS and CDR2 YFSETQ. The CDR3 totals 15 residues.

This receptor was taken from a man aged 18-30 years in good health. The chain recombines TRBV5-1 with TRBJ2-3; D is ambiguous. Material for sequencing was blood. The CDR3 is CASSLDRRYTDTQYF. In DNA form, the CDR3 reads TGCGCCAGCAGCTTGGACCGAAGATACACAGATACGCAGTATTTT.